Below, 22 T cell receptor beta chains from the same sample are listed, as sequenced in a study of blood T cell repertoires in COVID-19. TCRdb's table, derived via immunoSEQ multiplex PCR, lists solely in-frame clones and lacks some. The sample shows 250,000 to 350,000 clones, less than 85% of them seen only once. Sequenced sample: peripheral blood. The source is a human donor with COVID-19, enrolled during active disease. The donor label of this sample is uncertain.

This sequence joins TRBV11-2 and TRBJ2-7; TRBD2 matches at 8 bases. Germline values: CDR1 SGHAT, CDR2 FQNNGV. This CDR3 has 15 residues. Trimming cost V 5 bases and J 3 bases; bases outside gene matches: 9. This CDR3 is CASSPHTSGDYEQYF. The CDR3, as DNA: TGTGCCAGCAGCCCACATACTAGCGGAGACTACGAGCAGTACTTC. The variable domain in full, with the rest retrieved from reference TRBV11-2 and TRBJ2-7, is EAGVAQSPRYKIIEKRQSVAFWCNPISGHATLYWYQQILGQGPKLLIQFQNNGVVDDSQLPKDRFSAERLKGVDSTLKIQPAKLEDSAVYLCASSPHTSGDYEQYFGPGTRLTVT.

V usage is TRBV6-5 and J usage is TRBJ1-4, with TRBD1 identical over 7 bases. Germline V gene data show CDR1 as MNHEY and CDR2 as SVGAGI. The CDR3 is 15 residues long. The trim removed 5 bases at V and 3 bases at J, leaving 6 bases unmatched. The CDR3 region has the DNA TGTGCCAGCAGTCTCAACGGACAGGCTAATGAAAAACTGTTTTTT. Translation gives CASSLNGQANEKLFF.

J is TRBJ2-7 and V is TRBV7-9, with a possible D match to TRBD1 (5 bases). CDR3 length: 14 amino acids. CDR1 and CDR2 (germline): SEHNR, FQNEAQ (reference sequence). Trimming pared 3 bases from V and 2 bases from J, leaving 11 bases between. The CDR3 spells CASSFNQGPYEQYF. The CDR3 bases are TGTGCCAGCAGCTTTAACCAGGGCCCCTACGAGCAGTACTTC.

This chain uses TRBV19 with TRBJ1-2, with 8 bases fitting TRBD1. The CDR3 loop spans 13 amino acids. Germline assignment: CDR1 LNHDA and CDR2 SQIVND (reference sequence). The ends lost 9 bases at V and 3 bases at J; junction bases unmatched: 6. The CDR3, as DNA: TGTGCCAGCCGGGGACAGGCGGACTATGGCTACACCTTC. This sequence encodes CASRGQADYGYTF.

This clone was seen a single time. The chain recombines TRBV13 with TRBJ2-1; 9 bases are shared with TRBD2. Losses at the gene ends were 6 bases for V and 9 bases for J; bases not matched to a gene: 15. The length of the CDR3 is 16 residues. The germline CDR1 and CDR2 sequences are PRHDT and FYEKMQ (reference sequence). CDR3: CASSWDTSGWRGEQFF. The CDR3 DNA sequence: TGTGCCAGCAGTTGGGATACTAGCGGGTGGAGAGGTGAGCAGTTCTTC.

The chain combines TRBV30 with TRBJ1-3, with D unclear. The germline V gene encodes CDR1 GTSNPN and CDR2 SVGIG (reference sequence). The length of the CDR3 is 13 residues. The ends were cut back, 0 bases at V and 4 bases at J, with 7 bases in the middle. The CDR3 region is CAWSVFSGNTIYF. CDR3 in DNA: TGTGCCTGGAGTGTATTTTCAGGAAACACCATATATTTT.

The chain employs TRBV11-2 and TRBJ2-1, with a weak D call TRBD1 (5 bases). The germline V gene has CDR1 SGHAT and CDR2 FQNNGV. The V end was cut by 2 bases, the J end by 0 bases, with 5 bases between. The CDR3 runs to 14 residues. CDR3 bases: TGTGCCAGCAGCTTACAGGGCTCCTACAATGAGCAGTTCTTC. It specifies CASSLQGSYNEQFF.

The chain joins TRBV12-1 to TRBJ2-7; no DNA check was done on the table's D call, TRBD1. TRBV12-1 is a known pseudogene. There are 13 residues in the CDR3. The DNA of the CDR3 is TGTGCCAGCAGCCGCAGGGACTCCTACGAGCAGTACTTC. It specifies CASSRRDSYEQYF.

The V gene is TRBV9, the J gene TRBJ1-1, with no clear D. In germline, CDR1 is SGDLS, CDR2 YYNGEE. V shed 2 bases and J shed 0 bases, with 11 bases lying between them. CDR3 length equals 15 residues. The CDR3: CASSVEAILNTEAFF. The DNA for the CDR3 is TGTGCCAGCAGCGTTGAGGCGATCCTGAACACTGAAGCTTTCTTT.

This clone came up once. The rearrangement uses TRBV9 and TRBJ2-5, with D possibly TRBD1 on 6 matching bases. V was pared by 4 bases and J by 5 bases, with 12 bases between. CDR3 size: 13 residues. The germline gives CDR1 SGDLS, CDR2 YYNGEE. Written as DNA, the CDR3 is TGTGCCAGCAGCCCTAGGGGGTGGGAGACCCAGTACTTC. As protein: CASSPRGWETQYF.

This clone was observed once. The rearrangement uses TRBV2 and TRBJ2-1; D gene unclear. Trimming took off 1 base at V and 3 bases at J, with 7 bases between the two ends. The CDR3 runs 14 residues. Per germline, CDR1 SNHLY and CDR2 FYNNEI. In DNA form, the CDR3 reads TGTGCCAGCAGTGAAGGGCCAAACTACAATGAGCAGTTCTTC. Translating it yields CASSEGPNYNEQFF.

The chain is built from TRBV4-1 and TRBJ2-1; possibly TRBD2 for D (5 bases). The CDR3 loop spans 17 amino acids. The V and J ends lost 10 bases and 0 bases respectively, with 22 bases between them. Germline V gene sequence: CDR1 MGHRA, CDR2 YSYEKL. For the CDR3, the DNA is TGCGCCACCTCCGAGGGAGCCCCGACCAGCTCCTACAATGAGCAGTTCTTC. Amino acids: CATSEGAPTSSYNEQFF.

V and J are TRBV19 and TRBJ2-1, with a possible D match to TRBD2 (6 bases). V lost 9 bases and J lost 2, with 14 bases in between. CDR1 LNHDA and CDR2 SQIVND come from the germline V gene (reference sequence). The length of the CDR3 is 14 residues. CDR3 region: CASRPGTPYNEQFF. DNA for the CDR3: TGTGCCAGCAGACCCGGGACTCCCTACAATGAGCAGTTCTTC.

The count of this clone is one. The CDR3, as DNA: TGCGCCAGCAGCCAAGTTCCAGGTACCGAGCAGTACTTC. It yields the protein CASSQVPGTEQYF. The J gene is TRBJ2-7, the V gene TRBV4-3; no clear D gene. CDR3 size: 13 residues. Trimming left V 1 base short and J 6 bases short, with 10 bases between. Germline-derived CDR1 and CDR2 are LGHNA and YSLEER.

The chain has TRBV29-1 and TRBJ2-7, with TRBD1 identical over 7 bases. CDR1 SQVTM and CDR2 ANQGSEA come from the germline V gene. This CDR3 comprises 13 residues. V trimming: 3 bases; J trimming: 3 bases; junction bases outside the gene matches: 5. CDR3 sequence (DNA): TGCAGCGTTGAGGGGGACAGTATCTACGAGCAGTACTTC. Translated: CSVEGDSIYEQYF.

For the CDR3, the DNA is TGTGCCAGCCTAATGACAGGGGGGCGTCCCTACGAGCAGTACTTC. This translates into CASLMTGGRPYEQYF. The V call is TRBV28, the J call TRBJ2-7, with 9 bases aligning to TRBD1. The CDR3 has 15 residues. Germline trimming cut 8 bases from V and 2 bases from J; bases unmatched to any gene: 10. The germline gives CDR1 MDHEN, CDR2 SYDVKM.

The rearrangement links TRBV7-2 to TRBJ2-7; 10 bases line up with TRBD2. V lost 11 bases, J lost 7 bases, and 14 bases stayed unmatched. The CDR3 extends over 14 amino acids. The germline gives CDR1 SGHTA, CDR2 FQGNSA. The CDR3 bases are TGTGCCGTATTTCGAGCGGGAGGGCCTAGGGAGCAGTACTTC. This encodes CAVFRAGGPREQYF.

The chain employs TRBV10-3 and TRBJ2-1; 11 positions agree with TRBD2. Germline V gene sequence: CDR1 ENHRY, CDR2 SYGVKD. With V trimmed by 4 bases and J by 7 bases, 6 bases remained unmatched. The CDR3 is 15 amino acids. The CDR3 spells CAISAGGLAANEQFF. The CDR3 DNA follows: TGTGCCATCAGTGCCGGGGGACTAGCGGCAAATGAGCAGTTCTTC.

This clone appeared a single time. The rearrangement uses TRBV29-1 and TRBJ2-1, with a weak D call TRBD1 (8 bases). The germline V gene has CDR1 SQVTM and CDR2 ANQGSEA. CDR3 length: 14 residues. V lost 6 bases, J lost 8 bases, and 20 bases lay in between. CDR3 amino acids: CSVGGGQGGYEQFF. Here the CDR3 DNA reads TGCAGCGTCGGGGGCGGACAGGGAGGGTATGAGCAGTTCTTC.

The genes are TRBV7-8 and TRBJ2-1; 13 nucleotides align to TRBD2. Germline V gene sequence: CDR1 SGHVS, CDR2 FQNEAQ. V was clipped by 5 bases and J by 8 bases; unmatched bases: 6. The CDR3 is made up of 15 amino acids. CDR3 sequence reads: CASSPGTSGIYEQFF. The CDR3 DNA reads as TGTGCCAGCAGCCCCGGGACTAGCGGGATATATGAGCAGTTCTTC.

This sequence joins TRBV7-2 and TRBJ1-5; 10 bases map to TRBD1. This CDR3 spans 15 amino acids. Trimming took 5 bases from V and 4 from J; bases not matched to a gene: 5. Per germline, CDR1 SGHTA and CDR2 FQGNSA. DNA for the CDR3: TGTGCCAGCAGCCTATGGGGACAGGGGAATCAGCCCCAGCATTTT. As protein: CASSLWGQGNQPQHF.

The CDR3 here is CASSENTGGLYEQYF. CDR3 in DNA: TGTGCCAGCAGCGAGAATACCGGGGGGCTCTACGAGCAGTACTTC. This chain joins TRBV7-8 and TRBJ2-7; maybe TRBD2 (7 bases). Trimming removed 5 bases at V and 3 bases at J, with 17 bases between. CDR3 size: 15 residues. CDR1 SGHVS and CDR2 FQNEAQ come from the germline V gene.